The 4 T cell receptor beta chains in this list originate from one sample, sequenced in a study of T-cell reconstitution after alpha-beta-depleted transplantation in children. Using unique molecular identifiers, the investigators prepared the TCRbeta library. TCRdb re-analysed the PCR reads in MiXCR, keeping a single row per CDR3 protein. Of a few hundred thousand distinct CDR3 sequences listed, roughly 13% are singletons. The sequenced sample was PBMCs, mostly from graft donor cells, obtained 360 days after TCRalphabeta/CD19-depleted stem cell transplant. The receptors were sampled from a male patient between 5 and 17 years old who had a stem cell transplant for acute myeloid leukemia, so the T cells may come from the graft donor.

The gene calls are TRBV2 and TRBJ2-1; D remains unclear. CDR1 SNHLY and CDR2 FYNNEI come from the germline V gene. This CDR3 is 16 amino acids long. The V end lost 1 base, the J end lost 6 bases, and 16 bases lay between the germline ends. CDR3 amino acids: CASSEDAGSLSNEQFF. As DNA, the CDR3 is TGTGCCAGCAGTGAAGATGCAGGATCCCTTTCCAATGAGCAGTTCTTC.

This clonotype was found a few times. CDR3 sequence: CASSIGRTLYEQYF. The CDR3 DNA sequence: TGTGCCAGTTCGATAGGGCGGACACTATACGAGCAGTACTTC. The rearrangement links TRBV28 to TRBJ2-7, with D possibly being TRBD1 (5 bases). V dropped 9 bases and J dropped 4 bases, with 19 bases sitting between them. The germline gives CDR1 MDHEN, CDR2 SYDVKM. There are 14 residues in the CDR3.

This chain joins TRBV28 and TRBJ2-3, with 11 bases aligning to TRBD1. V lost 7 bases and J lost 2; bases outside the gene matches: 8. Germline loops: CDR1 MDHEN, CDR2 SYDVKM. The CDR3 sequence is 16 residues long. The CDR3, as DNA: TGTGCCAGCAACAAATGGACAGGGGGCGCCACAGATACGCAGTATTTT. It yields the protein CASNKWTGGATDTQYF.

CDR3 DNA: TGTGCCAGCAGTTACTCGCTCTCTGGAAACACCATATATTTT. It is translated as CASSYSLSGNTIYF. The chain recombines TRBV28 with TRBJ1-3; D uncertain. CDR3 length: 14 amino acids. The germline V gene has CDR1 MDHEN and CDR2 SYDVKM. V was cut by 4 bases and J by 0 bases, with 7 bases left in between.